The text below deals with one T cell receptor beta chain. The CDR3 is made up of 15 amino acids. Trimming stripped 8 bases from V and 0 bases from J, with 14 bases between. From germline, CDR1 is MNHNS and CDR2 SASEGT. There were TCR beta CDR3 regions amplified from RNA transcripts. Initially, a first-round RT-PCR of the TCR CDR3 employed the HTBI primer set. TCRdb used MiXCR to reprocess the multiplex PCR reads, holding one entry per CDR3 protein. The sample consists of some 250,000 distinct CDR3 sequences, about 15% of them appearing once. The data were taken from a study of T cells in Graves' hyperthyroidism and ophthalmopathy. Hyperthyroidism in the patients, aged 18 to 65, was newly diagnosed and under 2 months in duration. Blood was drawn at first hyperthyroidism diagnosis, before any ophthalmopathy symptoms.

Material: blood. The rearrangement links TRBV6-1 to TRBJ1-3; D is possibly TRBD1 (6 bases). The origin of this receptor is a woman aged 40 to 49 with Graves' hyperthyroidism that later progressed to Graves' ophthalmopathy. The CDR3 nucleotides are TGTGCCAGCCGCGGACAGTTTTACTCTGGAAACACCATATATTTT. It codes for CASRGQFYSGNTIYF.